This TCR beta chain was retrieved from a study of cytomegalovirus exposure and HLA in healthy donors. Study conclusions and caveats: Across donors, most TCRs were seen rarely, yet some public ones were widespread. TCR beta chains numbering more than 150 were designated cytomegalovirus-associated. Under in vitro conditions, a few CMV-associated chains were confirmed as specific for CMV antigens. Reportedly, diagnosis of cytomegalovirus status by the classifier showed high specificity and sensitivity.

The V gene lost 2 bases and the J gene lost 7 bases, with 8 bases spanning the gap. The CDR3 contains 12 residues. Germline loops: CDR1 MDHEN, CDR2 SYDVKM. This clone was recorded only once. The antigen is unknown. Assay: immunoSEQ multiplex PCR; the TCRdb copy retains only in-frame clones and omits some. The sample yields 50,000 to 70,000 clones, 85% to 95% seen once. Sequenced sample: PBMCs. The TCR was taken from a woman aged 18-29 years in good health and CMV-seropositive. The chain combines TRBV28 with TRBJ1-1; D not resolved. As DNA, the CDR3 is TGTGCCAGCAGTTTAAGAGAGCTTGAAGCTTTCTTT. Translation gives CASSLRELEAFF.